Here is one TCR beta chain with its context. What it binds is not known. This sample was included in a study of response to subunit inactivated influenza vaccine. The study, taken as a whole, reports: Each seasonal influenza vaccination recruits few new T cells, the authors suggested.

V shed 1 base and J shed 8 bases, with 9 bases lying between them. CDR1 and CDR2 from the germline V gene are MNHNS and SASEGT. The CDR3 is 13 residues long. Via MiXCR, TCRdb re-called the RT-PCR reads, giving one row per CDR3 protein. The repertoire has around 540,000 distinct CDR3 sequences, roughly 12% of them found once; the top ten carry roughly 10%. The sample consisted of PBMCs from blood, taken on the day of vaccination. This sequence joins TRBV6-1 and TRBJ2-4; a weak D match, TRBD2 (6 bases). The TCR was taken from a man between 50 and 59 years old who received an inactivated influenza vaccine. The CDR3 spells CASSEVRRDIQYF. The CDR3 nucleotides are TGTGCCAGCAGTGAAGTCCGGAGGGACATTCAGTACTTC.